Below, 15 T cell receptor beta chains from the same sample are listed, as sequenced in a study of siplizumab effects on memory and regulatory T cells. Method: immunoSEQ multiplex PCR; TCRdb's copy keeps in-frame clones and lacks some. The data hold 50,000 to 75,000 clones, with roughly 96% observed a single time. The sample was naive CD8+ T cells sorted from blood. The receptors originated from a human donor in good health.

The table lists this clone with a count of one. V and J are TRBV7-2 and TRBJ1-5, with D possibly being TRBD1 (5 bases). The CDR3 length is 11 residues. The V end lost 10 bases, the J end lost 7 bases, and 11 bases lay between the germline ends. Germline-derived CDR1 and CDR2 are SGHTA and FQGNSA. CDR3 sequence reads: CAMDEGQPQHF. In nucleotides, the CDR3 is TGTGCCATGGATGAGGGGCAGCCCCAGCATTTT.

The chain is built from TRBV29-1 and TRBJ1-2; D is possibly TRBD1 (5 bases). CDR1 and CDR2 from the germline V gene are SQVTM and ANQGSEA. V was clipped by 4 bases and J by 8 bases, with 17 bases between them. The CDR3 extends over 13 amino acids. This CDR3 reads CSVVAGGTGGYTF. For the CDR3, the DNA is TGCAGCGTTGTGGCCGGGGGGACGGGCGGCTACACCTTC.

Turning to this clone: The same CDR3 can be traced to other DNA sequences in this sample. CDR3 DNA: TGTGCCAGCAGCTTGTCAGGGGGTCGGGGGAAGGAAAAACTGTTTTTT. Amino acid sequence: CASSLSGGRGKEKLFF. The genes are TRBV13 and TRBJ1-4; 7 bases line up with TRBD1. CDR1 is PRHDT and CDR2 is FYEKMQ in the germline V gene (reference sequence). The CDR3 sequence is 16 residues long. The J segment lost 8 bases and the V segment lost 3 bases, leaving 12 bases of the junction unmatched.

This rearrangement joins TRBV27 to TRBJ1-1; D is undetermined. CDR1 MNHEY and CDR2 SMNVEV come from the germline V gene (reference sequence). This CDR3 region has 13 residues. Between the trimmed V and J ends, which lost 8 bases and 1 base, there was a span of 11 bases. The CDR3 region has the DNA TGTGCCAGCGGGATTTACAGGAACACTGAAGCTTTCTTT. Its protein is CASGIYRNTEAFF.

This chain links TRBV13 with TRBJ2-1; D could derive from TRBD1 or TRBD2 (5 bases each). This CDR3 region has 17 residues. V was pared by 1 base and J by 0 bases, with 13 bases between. The germline CDR1 and CDR2 sequences are PRHDT and FYEKMQ (reference sequence). CDR3 sequence reads: CASSLDPGPISYNEQFF. CDR3 bases: TGTGCCAGCAGCTTAGACCCGGGACCTATCTCCTACAATGAGCAGTTCTTC.

This clone has just one count. The chain carries TRBV4-3 and TRBJ2-7; D unclear. This CDR3 spans 16 amino acids. Per germline, CDR1 LGHNA and CDR2 YSLEER. V dropped 0 bases and J dropped 0 bases, with 12 bases sitting between them. CDR3: CASSQDLLASSYEQYF. The DNA of the CDR3 is TGCGCCAGCAGCCAAGATCTCCTGGCTAGCTCCTACGAGCAGTACTTC.

The chain uses TRBV7-3 and TRBJ2-7; D might be TRBD2 (6 bases). From germline, CDR1 is SGHTA and CDR2 FQGTGA. The CDR3 has 15 amino acids. Trimming took off 0 bases at V and 1 base at J, with 10 bases between the two ends. The CDR3 loop is CASSLTGGASYEQYF. The CDR3 nucleotides are TGTGCCAGCAGCTTAACTGGAGGGGCGTCCTACGAGCAGTACTTC.

This clone was recorded only once. This chain uses TRBV7-9 with TRBJ2-7; 9 bases align to TRBD1. Germline assignment: CDR1 SEHNR and CDR2 FQNEAQ (reference sequence). This CDR3 region has 15 residues. The ends lost 7 bases at V and 0 bases at J; junction bases unmatched: 7. The CDR3 DNA follows: TGTGCCAGCATCCTTGGACAGGGGCCCTCCTACGAGCAGTACTTC. Amino acids: CASILGQGPSYEQYF.

The chain recombines TRBV21-1 with TRBJ2-7; the table's D call, TRBD2, has no DNA check behind it. TRBV21-1 is reported as a pseudogene. The length of the CDR3 is 14 residues. The CDR3 region has the DNA TGTGCCAGCTTGGCCGTCCGAATAGCAACCCGTCACCCCTTC. This translates into CASLAVRIATRHPF.

This chain links TRBV10-2 with TRBJ2-7, with D perhaps TRBD1 (5 bases). This CDR3 contains 13 residues. The germline gives CDR1 WSHSY, CDR2 SAAADI. Deletions cut 2 bases from V and 0 bases from J, with 5 bases between. The CDR3 loop is CASSEDSSYEQYF. The CDR3 DNA reads TGCGCCAGCAGTGAGGACAGCTCCTACGAGCAGTACTTC.

V usage is TRBV7-9 and J usage is TRBJ1-1; D gene unclear. V lost 2 bases, J lost 1 base, and 5 bases lay in between. Germline CDR1 reads SEHNR; CDR2 reads FQNEAQ (reference sequence). The CDR3 contains 13 residues. CDR3 residues: CASSLLGNTEAFF. The DNA for the CDR3 is TGTGCCAGCAGCTTACTTGGGAACACTGAAGCTTTCTTT.

V is TRBV13 and J is TRBJ2-7; no reliable D call. V was trimmed by 1 base and J by 0 bases, leaving 7 bases between them. Germline assignment: CDR1 PRHDT and CDR2 FYEKMQ (reference sequence). The CDR3 is 14 amino acids. The CDR3 reads CASSLAGSSYEQYF. The DNA of the CDR3 is TGTGCCAGCAGCTTAGCGGGTAGCTCCTACGAGCAGTACTTC.

The chain combines TRBV6-5 with TRBJ2-3; the D gene is possibly TRBD1 (5 bases). V gave up 1 base and J gave up 4 bases, with 15 bases separating them. Germline values: CDR1 MNHEY, CDR2 SVGAGI. The CDR3 contains 16 residues. This CDR3 is CASSYFGAGLADTQYF. The DNA of the CDR3 is TGTGCCAGCAGTTACTTTGGGGCCGGTTTGGCAGATACGCAGTATTTT.

J is TRBJ2-5 and V is TRBV6-5; possibly TRBD1 or TRBD2 for D (6 bases each). The CDR3 covers 16 residues. CDR1 and CDR2 (germline): MNHEY, SVGAGI. With 0 bases removed from V and 5 bases from J, the gap between germline ends came to 16 bases. The CDR3 spells CASSYSRGRPQETQYF. The CDR3 nucleotides are TGTGCCAGCAGTTACTCCCGGGGGCGCCCTCAGGAGACCCAGTACTTC.

The V and J genes are TRBV28 and TRBJ2-3; the match to TRBD2 covers 8 bases. CDR1 is MDHEN, CDR2 SYDVKM, per germline. The CDR3 runs 15 residues. The trim removed 2 bases at V and 1 base at J, leaving 2 bases unmatched. DNA for the CDR3: TGTGCCAGCAGTTTAGCGGGGGGCCGCACAGATACGCAGTATTTT. Translating gives CASSLAGGRTDTQYF.